Presented here are 23 T cell receptor beta chains from one specimen sequenced in a study of blood T cell repertoires in COVID-19. Repertoires were generated with immunoSEQ multiplex PCR, while TCRdb's copy carries only in-frame clones and drops some. The repertoire holds 300,000 to 350,000 clones, with almost 90% as singletons. The specimen was PBMCs or T cells enriched from blood (not recorded which). The receptors derive from a woman aged 18 to 35 with acute COVID-19.

The chain carries TRBV6-2 or TRBV6-3 and TRBJ2-7, with 7 bases identical to TRBD2. The CDR3 extends over 15 amino acids. Unmatched junction bases numbered 7, after V lost 5 bases and J lost 0 bases. Germline lookup yields CDR1 MNHEY and CDR2 SVGEGT. The CDR3 sequence is CASSATSASSYEQYF. In DNA form, the CDR3 reads TGTGCCAGCAGTGCTACTAGCGCGAGCTCCTACGAGCAGTACTTC.

The chain combines TRBV5-1 with TRBJ1-6; D unclear. The V gene lost 4 bases and the J gene lost 4 bases, with 15 bases spanning the gap. CDR3 length: 16 residues. Germline CDR1 and CDR2: SGHRS and YFSETQ. The CDR3 region is CASSPRAPQYNSPLHF. Here the CDR3 DNA reads TGCGCCAGCAGCCCCCGAGCGCCTCAGTATAATTCACCCCTCCACTTT. The full variable domain, rest sourced from reference TRBV5-1 and TRBJ1-6, is KAGVTQTPRYLIKTRGQQVTLSCSPISGHRSVSWYQQTPGQGLQFLFEYFSETQRNKGNFPGRFSGRQFSNSRSEMNVSTLELGDSALYLCASSPRAPQYNSPLHFGNGTRLTVT.

The gene calls are TRBV5-6 and TRBJ1-6; no reliable D call. Germline-derived CDR1 and CDR2 are SGHDT and YYEEEE. This CDR3 has 16 residues. Trimming took 0 bases from V and 10 from J, leaving 17 bases between them. The CDR3 is CASSLGPVTSGSPLHF. CDR3 sequence (DNA): TGTGCCAGCAGCTTGGGCCCGGTAACGTCGGGATCACCCCTCCACTTT.

V gene TRBV30 combines with J gene TRBJ2-1; 7 bases map to TRBD2. Germline lookup yields CDR1 GTSNPN and CDR2 SVGIG (reference sequence). This CDR3 is built from 19 residues. V was pared by 7 bases and J by 0 bases, with 21 bases of the junction left unmatched. The CDR3: CALTTDGDRGEVSYNEQFF. The DNA of the CDR3 is TGTGCCTTAACTACCGACGGAGACCGGGGGGAAGTCTCCTACAATGAGCAGTTCTTC.

The chain employs TRBV24-1 and TRBJ2-3; TRBD2 aligns across 7 bases. The V segment lost 6 bases and the J segment 4 bases; nucleotides outside the gene matches: 12. CDR3 size: 16 residues. Germline assignment: CDR1 KGHDR and CDR2 SFDVKD. CDR3 DNA: TGTGCCACCAGTACTTTTCTAGCGGACCAGGCAGATACGCAGTATTTT. It translates to CATSTFLADQADTQYF.

The chain carries TRBV2 and TRBJ2-7; D is perhaps TRBD2 (6 bases). Germline V gene sequence: CDR1 SNHLY, CDR2 FYNNEI. The CDR3 totals 13 residues. V lost 8 bases to trimming and J lost 2 bases, with 13 bases between them. In DNA, the CDR3 is TGTGCCAGCGTGGAGGGCAACACCTACGAGCAGTACTTC. Protein product: CASVEGNTYEQYF. The whole variable domain, filled in from reference TRBV2 and TRBJ2-7, reads EPEVTQTPSHQVTQMGQEVILRCVPISNHLYFYWYRQILGQKVEFLVSFYNNEISEKSEIFDDQFSVERPDGSNFTLKIRSTKLEDSAMYFCASVEGNTYEQYFGPGTRLTVT.

The chain joins TRBV27 to TRBJ1-1, with 8 bases fitting TRBD1. Germline-derived CDR1 and CDR2 are MNHEY and SMNVEV (reference sequence). This CDR3 spans 15 amino acids. J gave up 4 bases and V 1 base, and 5 bases lay outside the gene matches. The CDR3 DNA reads as TGTGCCAGCAGTTTATGGGCAGGGGGCTCCACTGAAGCTTTCTTT. Amino acids: CASSLWAGGSTEAFF.

This clone was found once. The chain links TRBV2 to TRBJ1-2; 8 nucleotides line up with TRBD1. Germline CDR1 is SNHLY and CDR2 is FYNNEI. This CDR3 contains 12 residues. J lost 4 bases, V lost 8 bases, and 3 bases had no gene match. The CDR3 DNA reads as TGTGCCAGCCGACAGGGGACCTATGGCTACACCTTC. Translating gives CASRQGTYGYTF.

The rearrangement links TRBV7-9 to TRBJ1-1, with a possible D match to TRBD1 (6 bases). The CDR3 is 16 amino acids. Germline assignment: CDR1 SEHNR and CDR2 FQNEAQ (reference sequence). V gave up 2 bases and J gave up 5 bases, with 18 bases separating them. This CDR3 is CASSLIHDRPGTEAFF. CDR3 nucleotides: TGTGCCAGCAGCTTAATCCACGACAGGCCGGGGACTGAAGCTTTCTTT. Looking up the rest from reference TRBV7-9 and TRBJ1-1 gives the full variable domain: DTGVSQNPRHKITKRGQNVTFRCDPISEHNRLYWYRQTLGQGPEFLTYFQNEAQLEKSRLLSDRFSAERPKGSFSTLEIQRTEQGDSAMYLCASSLIHDRPGTEAFFGQGTRLTVV.

The chain carries TRBV9 and TRBJ2-3; 11 positions match TRBD2. V lost 3 bases and J lost 5; bases outside the gene matches: 8. CDR3 length: 16 amino acids. From germline, CDR1 is SGDLS and CDR2 YYNGEE. In nucleotides, the CDR3 is TGTGCCAGCAGCGGCGGTCTAGCGGGAGGCCAAGATACGCAGTATTTT. Amino acid sequence: CASSGGLAGGQDTQYF. The full variable domain, its missing parts supplied by reference TRBV9 and TRBJ2-3, is DSGVTQTPKHLITATGQRVTLRCSPRSGDLSVYWYQQSLDQGLQFLIQYYNGEERAKGNILERFSAQQFPDLHSELNLSSLELGDSALYFCASSGGLAGGQDTQYFGPGTRLTVL.

The chain uses TRBV19 and TRBJ1-3, with D hard to call. Germline CDR1 LNHDA, CDR2 SQIVND (reference sequence). Trimming cost V 8 bases and J 0 bases, with 8 bases left between them. This CDR3 is built from 13 residues. CDR3 in DNA: TGTGCCAGTCGGGTTCGCTCTGGAAACACCATATATTTT. As protein: CASRVRSGNTIYF.

The J gene is TRBJ1-5, the V gene TRBV28, with 9 positions matching TRBD1. CDR1 and CDR2 (germline): MDHEN, SYDVKM. The CDR3 sequence is 16 residues long. Trimming took 6 bases from V and 4 from J; bases not matched to a gene: 10. The CDR3 DNA sequence: TGTGCCAGCAGCCCAACAGGGGGCAGGGGGAATCAGCCCCAGCATTTT. It is translated as CASSPTGGRGNQPQHF.

The rearrangement joins TRBV6-5 to TRBJ1-2; D uncertain. From germline, CDR1 is MNHEY and CDR2 SVGAGI. This CDR3 region has 14 residues. Trimming left V 8 bases short and J 5 bases short, with 18 bases between. CDR3 amino acids: CASRERGNLYGYTF. The DNA of the CDR3 is TGTGCCAGCCGCGAGCGAGGGAACCTATATGGCTACACCTTC.

The chain has TRBV12-3 or TRBV12-4 and TRBJ1-2, with D perhaps matching TRBD1 (5 bases). The CDR3 length is 13 residues. Trimming cost V 3 bases and J 5 bases, with 10 bases left between them. The CDR3 region is CASSFNGGYGYTF. CDR3 DNA sequence: TGTGCCAGCAGTTTTAATGGGGGGTATGGCTACACCTTC.

CDR3 sequence reads: CASRYELAGAREQYF. The CDR3 DNA follows: TGTGCCAGCAGATACGAACTAGCGGGAGCGCGGGAGCAGTACTTC. The V gene is TRBV27, the J gene TRBJ2-7; 11 positions agree with TRBD2. The V gene's germline CDR1 is MNHEY and CDR2 SMNVEV (reference sequence). The V and J ends lost 6 bases and 7 bases, in that order; junction bases with no gene match: 11. This CDR3 spans 15 amino acids.

This clone showed up just a few times. The sample holds other DNA sequences that translate to the same CDR3. The chain carries TRBV29-1 and TRBJ1-3, with 7 bases fitting TRBD1. The CDR3 covers 14 residues. From germline, CDR1 is SQVTM and CDR2 ANQGSEA. J was trimmed by 0 bases and V by 5 bases; bases with no gene match: 4. Here the CDR3 reads CSVRDSLSGNTIYF. In nucleotides, the CDR3 is TGCAGCGTTCGGGACAGTCTCTCTGGAAACACCATATATTTT.

V is TRBV19 and J is TRBJ2-3; 8 nucleotides align to TRBD2. The CDR3 is made up of 14 amino acids. Germline loops: CDR1 LNHDA, CDR2 SQIVND (reference sequence). V dropped 5 bases and J dropped 4; count of bases not matched to a gene: 5. In nucleotides, the CDR3 is TGTGCCAGTAGTGTCGTAGCGGGACCAGATACGCAGTATTTT. It specifies CASSVVAGPDTQYF.

The V and J genes are TRBV18 and TRBJ1-2; 8 positions match TRBD1. The CDR3 runs to 13 residues. V was clipped by 3 bases and J by 7 bases; unmatched bases: 4. CDR1 is KGHSH, CDR2 LQKENI, per germline. The CDR3, as DNA: TGTGCCAGCTCACCGGACAGGGTGGGTGGCTACACCTTC. It specifies CASSPDRVGGYTF.

The V and J genes are TRBV10-3 and TRBJ1-5; perhaps TRBD1 as D (6 bases). The CDR3 has 14 residues. V gave up 4 bases and J gave up 3 bases, with 10 bases separating them. CDR1 and CDR2 (germline): ENHRY, SYGVKD. The CDR3, as DNA: TGTGCCATCAGTGGAGACAGGTTCAATCAGCCCCAGCATTTT. It codes for CAISGDRFNQPQHF.

The CDR3 reads CASSSGFDSQETQYF. The CDR3 nucleotides read TGTGCCAGCAGTTCAGGGTTCGATTCCCAAGAGACCCAGTACTTC. The chain couples TRBV6-5 to TRBJ2-5, with D perhaps matching TRBD1 (5 bases). This CDR3 has 15 amino acids. Germline CDR1 is MNHEY and CDR2 is SVGAGI. V dropped 4 bases and J dropped 1 base, with 13 bases sitting between them.

The gene calls are TRBV7-3 and TRBJ2-3; TRBD1 is a possible D gene (5 bases). Deletions cut 5 bases from V and 2 bases from J, with 14 bases between. CDR3 length: 15 amino acids. Per the germline V gene, CDR1 is SGHTA and CDR2 is FQGTGA. CDR3 region: CASSGKAGYTDTQYF. For the CDR3, the DNA is TGTGCCAGCAGCGGAAAGGCAGGGTACACAGATACGCAGTATTTT.

The chain uses TRBV29-1 and TRBJ1-1; no clear D gene. Looked up from germline, CDR1 is SQVTM and CDR2 is ANQGSEA. The CDR3 contains 12 residues. V was cut by 3 bases and J by 5 bases, with 10 bases left in between. The CDR3 region is CSVDPGTTEAFF. The DNA of the CDR3 is TGCAGCGTTGATCCGGGAACGACTGAAGCTTTCTTT.

This CDR3 reads CATSRDVVSGNTIYF. The DNA for the CDR3 is TGTGCCACCAGCAGAGATGTCGTATCTGGAAACACCATATATTTT. The chain couples TRBV15 to TRBJ1-3; no reliable D call. CDR3 length: 15 residues. Germline CDR1 reads LNHNV; CDR2 reads YYDKDF (reference sequence). V lost 0 bases, J lost 1 base, and 7 bases lay in between.